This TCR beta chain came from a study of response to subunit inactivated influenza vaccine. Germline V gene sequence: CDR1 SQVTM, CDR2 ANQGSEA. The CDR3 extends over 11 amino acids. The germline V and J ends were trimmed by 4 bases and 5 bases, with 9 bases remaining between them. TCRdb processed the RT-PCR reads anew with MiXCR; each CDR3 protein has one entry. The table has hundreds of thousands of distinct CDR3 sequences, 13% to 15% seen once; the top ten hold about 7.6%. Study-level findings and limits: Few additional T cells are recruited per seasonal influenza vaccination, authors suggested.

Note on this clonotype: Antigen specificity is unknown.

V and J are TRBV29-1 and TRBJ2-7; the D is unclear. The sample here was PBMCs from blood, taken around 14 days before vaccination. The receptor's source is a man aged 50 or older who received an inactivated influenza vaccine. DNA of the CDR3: TGCAGCGTTGCTGTGGCGGACGAGCAGTACTTC. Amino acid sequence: CSVAVADEQYF.